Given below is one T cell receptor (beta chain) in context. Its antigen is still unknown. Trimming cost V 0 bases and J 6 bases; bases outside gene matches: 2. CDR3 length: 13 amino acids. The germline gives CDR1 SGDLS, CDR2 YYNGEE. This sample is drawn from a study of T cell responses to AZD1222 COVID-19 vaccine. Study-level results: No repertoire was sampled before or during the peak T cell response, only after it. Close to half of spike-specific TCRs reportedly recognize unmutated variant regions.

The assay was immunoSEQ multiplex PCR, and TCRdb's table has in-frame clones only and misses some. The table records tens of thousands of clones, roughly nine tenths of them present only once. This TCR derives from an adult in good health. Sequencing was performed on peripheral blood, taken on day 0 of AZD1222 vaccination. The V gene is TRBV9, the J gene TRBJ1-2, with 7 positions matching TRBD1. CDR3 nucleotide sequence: TGTGCCAGCAGCGTAGGACAGGGCAATGGCTACACCTTC. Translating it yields CASSVGQGNGYTF.